The rows below give T cell receptor beta chains drawn from one sample of a study of CD8 T cells in ankylosing spondylitis. TCRdb ran MiXCR on the 5' RACE reads and lists one entry per CDR3 protein. The data hold 100,000 to 150,000 distinct CDR3 sequences, with about an eighth observed a single time. The sequencing sample was made of blood, either unsorted or a sorted T cell fraction (not recorded which). Receptor source: a female donor with ankylosing spondylitis or in good health (not recorded which). CDR3s include the opening cysteine and the closing phenylalanine or tryptophan. Each record gives: CDR3 DNA, CDR3 protein, J gene, V gene, clone size, D gene. A D gene is named only where the DNA matches it firmly. Clone size is stated in some rows and not others, as once, few, many or a class when expanded.

TGTGCCAGCAGCCATCTTACAGGGAGCATGAACACTGAAGCTTTCTTT | CASSHLTGSMNTEAFF | TRBJ1-1 | TRBV3-1 | many | -
TGTGCCAGTTTCCCAACGGGGCTAGCGCGCACAGATACGCAGTATTTT | CASFPTGLARTDTQYF | TRBJ2-3 | TRBV19 | many | -
TGCAGCGGCCGAATCGGGGCAGGGACCTACGAGCAGTACTTC | CSGRIGAGTYEQYF | TRBJ2-7 | TRBV29-1 | many | -
TGTGCCACCAGGACAGGGACAGATACGCAGTATTTT | CATRTGTDTQYF | TRBJ2-3 | TRBV24-1 | many | TRBD1
TGCGCCAGCAGCTTAGGAGGTTTAGGAGAAGCTTTCTTT | CASSLGGLGEAFF | TRBJ1-1 | TRBV5-1 | many | -
TGTGCCAGCAGCTTGTGGGTAGCCAAAAACATTCAGTACTTC | CASSLWVAKNIQYF | TRBJ2-4 | TRBV5-5 | few | -
TGCGCCAGCAGCTTGGGGTACAGGGGGGAGTACGTAAAAGCTTTCTTT | CASSLGYRGEYVKAFF | TRBJ1-1 | TRBV5-1 | many | TRBD1
TGTGCCAGCAGTTTACTAGTGGCGGAGACCCAGTACTTC | CASSLLVAETQYF | TRBJ2-5 | TRBV12-3/TRBV12-4 | many | -
TGCAGTGCTAGCGGCAGGGGAAATTCACCCCTCCACTTT | CSASGRGNSPLHF | TRBJ1-6 | TRBV20-1 | many | -
TGTGCCAACAGCTTACGCCCAGGGGTTTTGGGGTCCTACAATGAGCAGTTCTTC | CANSLRPGVLGSYNEQFF | TRBJ2-1 | TRBV11-1 | once | -
TGTGCCAGCAGCGTCGGGGGGCGTACCGACAATGAGCAGTTCTTC | CASSVGGRTDNEQFF | TRBJ2-1 | TRBV3-1 | many | -
TGTGCCAGCGGAGGGACTAGCAGCTCCTACGAGCAGTACTTC | CASGGTSSSYEQYF | TRBJ2-7 | TRBV2 | - | TRBD2
TGCAGCGTTGTTAGAGGCGGGAACACTGAAGCTTTCTTT | CSVVRGGNTEAFF | TRBJ1-1 | TRBV29-1 | many | -
TGTGCCTGGAGTAGGTTAGGCAGAACCTACACCGGGGAGCTGTTTTTT | CAWSRLGRTYTGELFF | TRBJ2-2 | TRBV30 | - | -
TGTGCCAGCAGCCTACCCGGGACAGCCTTCCAAGAGACCCAGTACTTC | CASSLPGTAFQETQYF | TRBJ2-5 | TRBV6-1 | - | TRBD1
TGTGCCAGCAGCCTACTAACTCGGGAGCTGTTTTTT | CASSLLTRELFF | TRBJ2-2 | TRBV7-8 | medium-sized | -
TGTGCCGTCCTGGCGAGTACCTACGAGCAGTACTTC | CAVLASTYEQYF | TRBJ2-7 | TRBV25-1 | many | -
TGTGCCAGCACCAAGGACTGGAACACTGAAGCTTTCTTT | CASTKDWNTEAFF | TRBJ1-1 | TRBV6-1 | - | -
TGTGCCAGCAGTTTGGACTCAAGCACCTACGAGCAGTACTTC | CASSLDSSTYEQYF | TRBJ2-7 | TRBV12-3/TRBV12-4 | many | -
TGTGCCAGCAGCTTAGATCCCCACGAGCAGTACTTC | CASSLDPHEQYF | TRBJ2-7 | TRBV11-2 | many | -
TGCGCCAGCAGCTTTCCGAGCCCGGATGAGCAGTTCTTC | CASSFPSPDEQFF | TRBJ2-1 | TRBV5-1 | many | -
TGTGCCAGCAGCTTGGCAGGGGGCGTCAAAAACATTCAGTACTTC | CASSLAGGVKNIQYF | TRBJ2-4 | TRBV11-2 | many | TRBD1
TGTGCCAGCAGCTTCCCAAGGGGGAGGGTAAGCAATCAGCCCCAGCATTTT | CASSFPRGRVSNQPQHF | TRBJ1-5 | TRBV28 | many | -
TGTGCCATCAGTGAGAGGCTCCCGGGACTCATCCAAGAGACCCAGTACTTC | CAISERLPGLIQETQYF | TRBJ2-5 | TRBV10-3 | many | -
TGTGCCAGCAGTTTATTTGGCCGGGGGGGCTTCAATGAGCAGTTCTTC | CASSLFGRGGFNEQFF | TRBJ2-1 | TRBV28 | many | TRBD2
TGTGCCAGCAGCTTGGCAGGGAAGGACGAGCAGTACTTC | CASSLAGKDEQYF | TRBJ2-7 | TRBV11-2 | many | -
TGCGCCAGCAGCATAGACAGGGTGGATGGCTACACCTTC | CASSIDRVDGYTF | TRBJ1-2 | TRBV5-1 | many | TRBD1
TGCGCCAGCAGCGCCTCAAGCGGGGGTCGAGAGACCCAGTACTTC | CASSASSGGRETQYF | TRBJ2-5 | TRBV5-1 | many | TRBD2
TGTGCCAGCAGCTTAGACGGGGGCAAGATGTCCTACGAGCAGTACTTC | CASSLDGGKMSYEQYF | TRBJ2-7 | TRBV7-2 | many | -
TGTGCCAGCAGCTTGCCAAGGAGAGGAGCTTTCTTT | CASSLPRRGAFF | TRBJ1-1 | TRBV5-8 | many | -
TGCGCCAGCTCGACTAGCGGGAGTGCAGATACGCAGTATTTT | CASSTSGSADTQYF | TRBJ2-3 | TRBV5-1 | many | TRBD2
TGTGCCAGCAGCCGAGGAGGGGGGTCCTACAATGAGCAGTTCTTC | CASSRGGGSYNEQFF | TRBJ2-1 | TRBV11-3 | - | -
TGTGCCAGCTCACCACCAAGTATGAACACTGAAGCTTTCTTT | CASSPPSMNTEAFF | TRBJ1-1 | TRBV18 | many | -
TGTGCCAGCAGCTTCGGACTAGCGGGAGAGTACCAAGAGACCCAGTACTTC | CASSFGLAGEYQETQYF | TRBJ2-5 | TRBV5-4 | few | TRBD2
TGTGCCAGCAGTACCGGGGTCCTGAACACTGAAGCTTTCTTT | CASSTGVLNTEAFF | TRBJ1-1 | TRBV6-1 | many | -
TGCGCCAGCCGAGTACAGGGGGCCCAAACTGAAGCTTTCTTT | CASRVQGAQTEAFF | TRBJ1-1 | TRBV5-1 | few | TRBD1
TGTGCCAGTACCGTCACTGGCCTAGCAGAAGAGACCCAGTACTTC | CASTVTGLAEETQYF | TRBJ2-5 | TRBV19 | few | -